This T cell receptor beta chain was sequenced for a study of T cell responses to AZD1222 COVID-19 vaccine. The germline V and J ends were trimmed by 3 bases and 5 bases, with 7 bases remaining between them. The CDR3 is made up of 13 amino acids. Looked up from germline, CDR1 is KGHDR and CDR2 is SFDVKD. To note about this clone: Its antigen remains unidentified.

Study observations and caveats: Baseline testing showed seropositivity in only a handful of AZD1222 recipients. Spike-specific TCR breadth and depth went up after people got two AZD1222 doses.

Only in-frame clones appear in the TCRdb table, and some are missing; sequencing was by immunoSEQ multiplex PCR. The sample consists of 120,000 to 150,000 clones, under 95% of them appearing once. The rearrangement links TRBV24-1 to TRBJ2-1; tentatively, D is TRBD2 (5 bases). The origin of this receptor is an adult in good health. Sequencing used peripheral blood, obtained on day 0 of AZD1222 vaccination. CDR3: CATSDLRDNEQFF. The CDR3 DNA follows: TGTGCCACCAGTGATCTGCGGGACAATGAGCAGTTCTTC.